This is a list of T cell receptor beta chains from one sample in a study of cytomegalovirus exposure and HLA in healthy donors. The method was immunoSEQ multiplex PCR; TCRdb's version includes in-frame clones alone and lacks a portion of them. Of some 76,000 clones listed, 84% are singletons. The sample taken for sequencing was PBMCs. All receptors derive from a woman in her forties or fifties in good health and CMV-seronegative. Both conserved end residues are part of each CDR3. A D gene is named only where the DNA matches it firmly. Only part of the rows carry a size: once, few, many, or a class if the clone is expanded.

TGTGCCAGTGGAAACACAGACGCGAACACCGGGGAGCTGTTTTTT,CASGNTDANTGELFF,15,TRBV19,.,.,TRBJ2-2
TGTGCCAGCACTTCTGGGGGGACCTACGAGCAGTACTTC,CASTSGGTYEQYF,13,TRBV28,.,.,TRBJ2-7
TGTGCCATCGGTAACAGAGTCGAATATGGAAACACCATATATTTT,CAIGNRVEYGNTIYF,15,TRBV10-3,.,.,TRBJ1-3
TGTGCCAGCAGTTCCTACCGGTCCTCGAACACTGAAGCTTTCTTT,CASSSYRSSNTEAFF,15,TRBV27,.,.,TRBJ1-1
TGTGCCAGCAGGGATACAGTAGAAGCTTTCTTT,CASRDTVEAFF,11,TRBV6-5,.,.,TRBJ1-1
TGTGCCAGTCGGGGTGGACAGGGTAGCGGAAACACCATATATTTT,CASRGGQGSGNTIYF,15,TRBV19,TRBD1,.,TRBJ1-3
TGTGCCAGCAGTGAATACGGGGGGGGAATTCGGGACAATGAGCAGTTCTTC,CASSEYGGGIRDNEQFF,17,TRBV6-1,TRBD2,.,TRBJ2-1
TGTGCCAGCAGCGCGAGGGGGGGGCGGACTGAAGCTTTCTTT,CASSARGGRTEAFF,14,TRBV5-4,.,few,TRBJ1-1
TGTGCCAGCAGTTCCTTAGCGGGTGAGCAGTTCTTC,CASSSLAGEQFF,12,TRBV27,TRBD2,.,TRBJ2-1
TGTGCCAGCAGTTTCTCAGGGGTAGCGGGACCCTCCTACAATGAGCAGTTCTTC,CASSFSGVAGPSYNEQFF,18,TRBV27,TRBD2,.,TRBJ2-1
TGTGCCAGCAGTGAACCTCGCCAAACCCGGGGCTACACCTTC,CASSEPRQTRGYTF,14,TRBV25-1,.,.,TRBJ1-2
TGTGCCAGCAGCTTGCCGGGGGGGCCCAATGAGCAGTTCTTC,CASSLPGGPNEQFF,14,TRBV11-3,TRBD2,.,TRBJ2-1
TGTGCCAGCAGTGACCGCAATGAGCAGTTCTTC,CASSDRNEQFF,11,TRBV25-1,.,.,TRBJ2-1
TGTGCCAGCAGCCAAGACTCGTCTAGCACAGATACGCAGTATTTT,CASSQDSSSTDTQYF,15,TRBV11-2,.,.,TRBJ2-3
TGTGCCAGCAGTTTATTTAGCTCGGCGAACACCGGGGAGCTGTTTTTT,CASSLFSSANTGELFF,16,TRBV27,.,once,TRBJ2-2
TGTGCCAGCAGTTACTCCCGGACAGGGGGCCGGCAGCCCCAGCATTTT,CASSYSRTGGRQPQHF,16,TRBV6-5,TRBD1,.,TRBJ1-5
TGTGCCAGCAGCGGAGAGGTCGGGGCTGGAAACACCATATATTTT,CASSGEVGAGNTIYF,15,TRBV7-2,.,.,TRBJ1-3
TGTGCCAGCAAGCTCAGGGTGAACACTGAAGCTTTCTTT,CASKLRVNTEAFF,13,TRBV7-3,.,.,TRBJ1-1
TGTGCCAGCAGCCAAGATTTGGGCTTAACCGGGGAGCTGTTTTTT,CASSQDLGLTGELFF,15,TRBV14,.,.,TRBJ2-2
TGTGCCTGGACCCTCCGGGACTTAAAAGGAAACACCATATATTTT,CAWTLRDLKGNTIYF,15,TRBV30,.,.,TRBJ1-3
TGCGCCAGCAGCCAAGACACAATTAGCTCCTACACTGAAGCTTTCTTT,CASSQDTISSYTEAFF,16,TRBV4-1,.,.,TRBJ1-1
TGCAGCGTTGATCCCAGAAGGAACACTGAAGCTTTCTTT,CSVDPRRNTEAFF,13,TRBV29-1,.,.,TRBJ1-1
TGTGCCACCATTGGCACACAAACCGGAGGGAACAATAACTATGGCTACACCTTC,CATIGTQTGGNNNYGYTF,18,TRBV10-3,.,.,TRBJ1-2
TGTGCCAGCAGTGAACGGACAGTACAGTTCTTC,CASSERTVQFF,11,TRBV2,.,.,TRBJ2-1
TGTGCCAGTAGTGTCGACAGGGCCAGCTATGGCTACACCTTC,CASSVDRASYGYTF,14,TRBV19,TRBD1,.,TRBJ1-2
TGTGCCAGCACCCCAGCGGGGGAGGGGAATGAAAAACTGTTTTTT,CASTPAGEGNEKLFF,15,TRBV5-4,.,.,TRBJ1-4
TGCGCCAGCAGCGTCGATCTGAAGCTAGCGGGACACCCCTACGAGCAGTACTTC,CASSVDLKLAGHPYEQYF,18,TRBV5-1,TRBD2,.,TRBJ2-7
TGTGCCAGCAGTGACTCTGGTAGCGGGGGGGCTAATGAGCAGTTCTTC,CASSDSGSGGANEQFF,16,TRBV6-4,TRBD2,.,TRBJ2-1
TGTGGCAGCGGAGGGGGCCGGACTGAAGCTTTCTTT,CGSGGGRTEAFF,12,TRBV27,TRBD1,.,TRBJ1-1
TGTGCCAGCAGCTTCTTGGCCGGTGGGGCTAGCGGGGCGTACAATGAGCAGTTCTTC,CASSFLAGGASGAYNEQFF,19,TRBV7-8,TRBD2,.,TRBJ2-1
TGTGCCAGCGCGGCCGGGACTAGCGGAACCTACGAGCAGTACTTC,CASAAGTSGTYEQYF,15,TRBV6-5,TRBD2,once,TRBJ2-7
TGTGCCAGCAGTGGTACCGGGACAGGGAGCGTAGATACGCAGTATTTT,CASSGTGTGSVDTQYF,16,TRBV6-1,TRBD1,.,TRBJ2-3
TGTGCCAGCAGTAGAGAGACAGGGGCGCAAGAGACCCAGTACTTC,CASSRETGAQETQYF,15,TRBV27,TRBD1,.,TRBJ2-5
TGTGCCAGCAGCGATACTGGACAGGGTTCGGCTTTCTTT,CASSDTGQGSAFF,13,TRBV7-3,TRBD1,once,TRBJ1-1
TGCGCCAGCAGAAACAGGGGGCAGTTGACCGGGGAGCTGTTTTTT,CASRNRGQLTGELFF,15,TRBV5-1,TRBD1,.,TRBJ2-2
TGTGCCAGCAGCTTAGTTACAGGCTTGAATGGCTACACCTTC,CASSLVTGLNGYTF,14,TRBV7-9,.,.,TRBJ1-2
TGTGCCAGCAGCCCCAGTTTCGATACGCAGTATTTT,CASSPSFDTQYF,12,TRBV11-2,.,.,TRBJ2-3
TGTGCCAGCAGCCAAGGTAATGATGAGCAGTTCTTC,CASSQGNDEQFF,12,TRBV14,.,.,TRBJ2-1
TGTGCCAGCAGCCCGGGAGTAGTCATGAACACTGAAGCTTTCTTT,CASSPGVVMNTEAFF,15,TRBV7-2,.,.,TRBJ1-1
TGTGCCAGCAGCGTAGGTTGGCTGGAGACCCAGTACTTC,CASSVGWLETQYF,13,TRBV9,.,.,TRBJ2-5
TGTGCCAGCAGCTTGTACGTAGCGGGGGGGCTGACAGATACGCAGTATTTT,CASSLYVAGGLTDTQYF,17,TRBV5-4,TRBD2,.,TRBJ2-3
TGTGCCAGCAGTCTGTCTACCGGGACAGGTTCCTATGGCTACACCTTC,CASSLSTGTGSYGYTF,16,TRBV28,TRBD1,.,TRBJ1-2